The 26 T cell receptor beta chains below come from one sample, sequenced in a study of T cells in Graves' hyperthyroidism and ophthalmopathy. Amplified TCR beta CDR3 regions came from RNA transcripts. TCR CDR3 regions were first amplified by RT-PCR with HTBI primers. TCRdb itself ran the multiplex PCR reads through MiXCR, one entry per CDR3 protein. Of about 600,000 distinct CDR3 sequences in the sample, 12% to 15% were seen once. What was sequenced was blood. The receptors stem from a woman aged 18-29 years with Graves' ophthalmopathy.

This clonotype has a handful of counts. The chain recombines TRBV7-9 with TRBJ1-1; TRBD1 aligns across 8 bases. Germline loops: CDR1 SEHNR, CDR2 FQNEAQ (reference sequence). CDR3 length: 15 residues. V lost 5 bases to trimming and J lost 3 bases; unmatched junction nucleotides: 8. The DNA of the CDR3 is TGTGCCAGCAGCGTTCAGGGGGCTACGGACACTGAAGCTTTCTTT. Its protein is CASSVQGATDTEAFF.

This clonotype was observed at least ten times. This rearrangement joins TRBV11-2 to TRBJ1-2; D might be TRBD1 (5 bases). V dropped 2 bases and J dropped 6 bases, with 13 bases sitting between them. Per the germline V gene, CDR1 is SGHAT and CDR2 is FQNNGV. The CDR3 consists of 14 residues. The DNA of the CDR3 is TGTGCCAGCAGCTTATACGGAGGGGTTCATGGCTACACCTTC. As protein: CASSLYGGVHGYTF.

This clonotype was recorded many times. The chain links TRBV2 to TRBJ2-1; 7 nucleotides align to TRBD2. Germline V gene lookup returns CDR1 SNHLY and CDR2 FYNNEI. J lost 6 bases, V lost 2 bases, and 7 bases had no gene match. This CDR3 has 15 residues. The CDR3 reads CASSEWWEGRNEQFF. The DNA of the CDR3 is TGTGCCAGCAGTGAATGGTGGGAGGGCCGCAATGAGCAGTTCTTC.

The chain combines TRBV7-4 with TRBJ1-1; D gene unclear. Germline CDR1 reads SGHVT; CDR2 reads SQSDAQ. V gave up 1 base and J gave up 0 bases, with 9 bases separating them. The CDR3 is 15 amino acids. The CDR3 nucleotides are TGTGCCAGCAGCTTAGTGGACCGCATGAACACTGAAGCTTTCTTT. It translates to CASSLVDRMNTEAFF.

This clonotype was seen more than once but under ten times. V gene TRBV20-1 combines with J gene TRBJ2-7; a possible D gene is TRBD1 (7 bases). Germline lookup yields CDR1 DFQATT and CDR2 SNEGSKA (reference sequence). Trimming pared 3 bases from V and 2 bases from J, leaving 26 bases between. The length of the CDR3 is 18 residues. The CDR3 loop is CSASRGGGGGARTYEQYF. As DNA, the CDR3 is TGCAGTGCTAGCAGAGGAGGTGGAGGGGGCGCTAGGACCTACGAGCAGTACTTC.

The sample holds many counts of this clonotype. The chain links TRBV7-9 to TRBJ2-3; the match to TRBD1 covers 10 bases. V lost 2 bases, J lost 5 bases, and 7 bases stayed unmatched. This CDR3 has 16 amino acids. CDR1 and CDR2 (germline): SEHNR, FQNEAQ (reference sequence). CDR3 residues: CASSLRTGGGEDTQYF. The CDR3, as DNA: TGTGCCAGCAGCTTACGGACAGGGGGAGGCGAAGATACGCAGTATTTT.

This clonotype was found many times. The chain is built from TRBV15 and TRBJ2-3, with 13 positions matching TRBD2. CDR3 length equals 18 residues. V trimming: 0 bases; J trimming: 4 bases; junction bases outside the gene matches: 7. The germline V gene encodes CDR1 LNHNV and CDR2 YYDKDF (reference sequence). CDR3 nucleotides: TGTGCCACCAGCAGAGAAAGGGGACTAGCGGGACTCCCAGATACGCAGTATTTT. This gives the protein CATSRERGLAGLPDTQYF.

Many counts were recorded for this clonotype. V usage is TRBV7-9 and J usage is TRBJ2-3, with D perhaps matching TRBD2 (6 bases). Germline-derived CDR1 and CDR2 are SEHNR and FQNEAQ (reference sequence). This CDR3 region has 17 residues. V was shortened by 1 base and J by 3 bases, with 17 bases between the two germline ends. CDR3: CASSLVALALVTDTQYF. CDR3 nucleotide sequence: TGTGCCAGCAGCTTAGTGGCACTAGCCCTGGTTACAGATACGCAGTATTTT.

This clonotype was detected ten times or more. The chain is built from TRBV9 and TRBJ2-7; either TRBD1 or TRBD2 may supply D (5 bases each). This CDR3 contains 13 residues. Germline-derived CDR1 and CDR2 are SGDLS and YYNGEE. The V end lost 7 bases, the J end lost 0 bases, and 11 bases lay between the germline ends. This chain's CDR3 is CASGDGLSYEQYF. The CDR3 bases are TGTGCCAGCGGGGACGGACTCTCCTACGAGCAGTACTTC. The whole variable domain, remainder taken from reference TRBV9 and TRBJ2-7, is DSGVTQTPKHLITATGQRVTLRCSPRSGDLSVYWYQQSLDQGLQFLIQYYNGEERAKGNILERFSAQQFPDLHSELNLSSLELGDSALYFCASGDGLSYEQYFGPGTRLTVT.

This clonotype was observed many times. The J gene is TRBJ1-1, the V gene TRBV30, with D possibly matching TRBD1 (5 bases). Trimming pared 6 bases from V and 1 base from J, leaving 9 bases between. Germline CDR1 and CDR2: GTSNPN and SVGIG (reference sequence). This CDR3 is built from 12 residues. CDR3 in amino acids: CACTGQNTEAFF. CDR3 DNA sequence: TGTGCCTGTACTGGACAGAACACTGAAGCTTTCTTT.

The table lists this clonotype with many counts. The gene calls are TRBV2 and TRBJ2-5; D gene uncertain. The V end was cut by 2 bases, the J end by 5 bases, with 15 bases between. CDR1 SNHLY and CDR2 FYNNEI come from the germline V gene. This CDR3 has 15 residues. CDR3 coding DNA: TGTGCCAGCAGTGAATTAGGGATCCTATGGGAGACCCAGTACTTC. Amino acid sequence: CASSELGILWETQYF.

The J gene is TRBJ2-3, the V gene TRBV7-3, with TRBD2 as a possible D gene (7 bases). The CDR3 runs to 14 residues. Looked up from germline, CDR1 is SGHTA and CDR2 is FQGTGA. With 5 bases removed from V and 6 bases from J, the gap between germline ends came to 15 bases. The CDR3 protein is CASSREGGGDTQYF. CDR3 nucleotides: TGTGCCAGCAGCCGCGAGGGCGGGGGCGATACGCAGTATTTT.

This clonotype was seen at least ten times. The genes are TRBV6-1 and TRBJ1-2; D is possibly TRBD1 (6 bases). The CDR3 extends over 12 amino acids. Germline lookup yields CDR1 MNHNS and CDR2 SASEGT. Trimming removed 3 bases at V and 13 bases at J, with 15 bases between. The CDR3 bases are TGTGCCAGCAGTGATCAACAGGGAGGTCCCACCTTC. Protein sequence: CASSDQQGGPTF.

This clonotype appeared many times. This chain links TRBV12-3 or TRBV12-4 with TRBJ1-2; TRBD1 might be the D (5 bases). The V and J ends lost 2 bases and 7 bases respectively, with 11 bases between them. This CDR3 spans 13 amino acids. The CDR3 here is CASSLPPGSGYTF. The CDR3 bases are TGTGCCAGCAGTTTACCACCAGGGAGTGGCTACACCTTC.

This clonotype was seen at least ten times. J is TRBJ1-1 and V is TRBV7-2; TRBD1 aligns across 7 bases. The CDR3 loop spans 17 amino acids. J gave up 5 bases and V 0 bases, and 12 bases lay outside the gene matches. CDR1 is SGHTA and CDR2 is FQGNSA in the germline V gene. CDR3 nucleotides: TGTGCCAGCAGCTTAGCGATTCCGAGGACAGGCACTACTGAAGCTTTCTTT. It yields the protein CASSLAIPRTGTTEAFF.

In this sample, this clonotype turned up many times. The CDR3 DNA reads as TGTGCCAGCATGGGAGAGGTGCGGACAGATACGCAGTATTTT. Its translation: CASMGEVRTDTQYF. V gene TRBV27 combines with J gene TRBJ2-3, with a weak D call TRBD2 (5 bases). The germline V and J ends were trimmed by 7 bases and 3 bases, with 14 bases remaining between them. Germline V gene lookup returns CDR1 MNHEY and CDR2 SMNVEV (reference sequence). This CDR3 has 14 residues.

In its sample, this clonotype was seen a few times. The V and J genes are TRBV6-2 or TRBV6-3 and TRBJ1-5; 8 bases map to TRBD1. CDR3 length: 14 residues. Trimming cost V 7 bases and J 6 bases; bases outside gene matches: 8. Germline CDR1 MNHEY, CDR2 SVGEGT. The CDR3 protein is CASTYRGYGQPQHF. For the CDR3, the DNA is TGTGCCAGCACCTACAGGGGGTATGGTCAGCCCCAGCATTTT.

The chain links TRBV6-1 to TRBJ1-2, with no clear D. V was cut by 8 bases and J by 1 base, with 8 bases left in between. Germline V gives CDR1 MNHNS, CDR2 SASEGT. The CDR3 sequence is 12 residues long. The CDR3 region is CASQQVNYGYTF. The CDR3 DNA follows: TGTGCCAGCCAACAAGTTAACTATGGCTACACCTTC.

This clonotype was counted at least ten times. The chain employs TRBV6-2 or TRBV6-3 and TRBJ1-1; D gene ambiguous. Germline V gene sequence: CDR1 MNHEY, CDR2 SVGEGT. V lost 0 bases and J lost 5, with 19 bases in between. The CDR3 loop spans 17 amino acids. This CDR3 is CASSYSTHIARRTEAFF. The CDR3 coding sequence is TGTGCCAGCAGTTACTCGACCCACATTGCCCGAAGGACTGAAGCTTTCTTT.

CDR3 loop: CAISGGMGQGSSYEQYF. CDR3 sequence (DNA): TGTGCCATCAGTGGGGGGATGGGCCAGGGAAGCTCCTACGAGCAGTACTTC. V usage is TRBV10-3 and J usage is TRBJ2-7; TRBD1 or TRBD2 may be the D gene (5 bases each). The V end lost 4 bases, the J end lost 0 bases, and 19 bases lay between the germline ends. The CDR3 spans 17 residues. CDR1 is ENHRY, CDR2 SYGVKD, per germline.

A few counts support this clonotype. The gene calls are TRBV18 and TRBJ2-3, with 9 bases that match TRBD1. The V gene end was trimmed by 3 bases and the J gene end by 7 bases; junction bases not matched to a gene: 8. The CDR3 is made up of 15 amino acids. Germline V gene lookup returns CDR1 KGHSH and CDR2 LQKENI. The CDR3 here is CASSPGTGPGYTQYF. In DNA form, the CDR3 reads TGTGCCAGCTCACCTGGGACAGGGCCAGGATATACGCAGTATTTT.

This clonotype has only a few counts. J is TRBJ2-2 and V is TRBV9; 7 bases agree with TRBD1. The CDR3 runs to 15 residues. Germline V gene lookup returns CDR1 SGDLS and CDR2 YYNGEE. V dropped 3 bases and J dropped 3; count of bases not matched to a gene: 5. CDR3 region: CASSAGTAYTGELFF. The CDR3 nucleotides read TGTGCCAGCAGCGCCGGGACAGCGTACACCGGGGAGCTGTTTTTT. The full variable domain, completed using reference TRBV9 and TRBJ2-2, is DSGVTQTPKHLITATGQRVTLRCSPRSGDLSVYWYQQSLDQGLQFLIQYYNGEERAKGNILERFSAQQFPDLHSELNLSSLELGDSALYFCASSAGTAYTGELFFGEGSRLTVL.

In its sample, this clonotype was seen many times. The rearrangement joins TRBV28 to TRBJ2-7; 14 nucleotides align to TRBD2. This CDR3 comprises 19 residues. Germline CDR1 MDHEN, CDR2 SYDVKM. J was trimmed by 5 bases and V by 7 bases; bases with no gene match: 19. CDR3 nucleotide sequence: TGTGCCAGCATCCCGCTCTGGACTAGCGGGAGGAATGGGCGGGACGAGCAGTACTTC. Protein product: CASIPLWTSGRNGRDEQYF.

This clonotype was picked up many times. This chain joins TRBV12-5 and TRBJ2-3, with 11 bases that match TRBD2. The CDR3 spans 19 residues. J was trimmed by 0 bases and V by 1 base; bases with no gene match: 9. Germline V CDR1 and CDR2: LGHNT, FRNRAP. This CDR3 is CASGLDRPGLAGSTDTQYF. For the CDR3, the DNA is TGTGCTAGTGGTTTGGACCGTCCCGGACTAGCGGGTAGCACAGATACGCAGTATTTT. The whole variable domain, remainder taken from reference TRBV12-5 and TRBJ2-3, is DARVTQTPRHKVTEMGQEVTMRCQPILGHNTVFWYRQTMMQGLELLAYFRNRAPLDDSGMPKDRFSAEMPDATLATLKIQPSEPRDSAVYFCASGLDRPGLAGSTDTQYFGPGTRLTVL.

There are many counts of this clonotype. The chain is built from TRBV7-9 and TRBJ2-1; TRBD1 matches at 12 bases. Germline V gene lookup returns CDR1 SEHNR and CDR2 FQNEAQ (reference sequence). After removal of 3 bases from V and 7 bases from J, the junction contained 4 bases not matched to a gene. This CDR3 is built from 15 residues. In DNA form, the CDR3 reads TGTGCCAGCAGCTTGGGACAGGGGGCGCGGAATGAGCAGTTCTTC. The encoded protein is CASSLGQGARNEQFF.

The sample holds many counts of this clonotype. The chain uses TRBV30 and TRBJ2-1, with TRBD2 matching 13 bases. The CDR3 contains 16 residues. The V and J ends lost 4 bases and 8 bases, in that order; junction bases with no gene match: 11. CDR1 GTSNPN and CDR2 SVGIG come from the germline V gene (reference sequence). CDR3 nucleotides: TGTGCCTGGAAAGGCTTCGGGACTAGCGGGAAGGATGAGCAGTTCTTC. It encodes CAWKGFGTSGKDEQFF.